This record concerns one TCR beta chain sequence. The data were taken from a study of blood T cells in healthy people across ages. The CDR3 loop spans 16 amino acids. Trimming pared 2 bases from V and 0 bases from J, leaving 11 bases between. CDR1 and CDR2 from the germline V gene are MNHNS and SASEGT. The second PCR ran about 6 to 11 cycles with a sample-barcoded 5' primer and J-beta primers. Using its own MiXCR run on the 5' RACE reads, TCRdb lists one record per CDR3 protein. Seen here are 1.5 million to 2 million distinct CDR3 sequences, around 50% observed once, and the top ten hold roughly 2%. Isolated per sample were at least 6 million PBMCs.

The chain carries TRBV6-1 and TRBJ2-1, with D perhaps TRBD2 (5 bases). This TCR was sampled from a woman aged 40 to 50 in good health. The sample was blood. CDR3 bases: TGTGCCAGCAGTGAACTCGGGGAAAGCTCCTACAATGAGCAGTTCTTC. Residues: CASSELGESSYNEQFF.